The 2 T cell receptor beta chains in this list originate from one sample, sequenced in a study of blood T cells in healthy people across ages. It was with a sample-barcoded 5' primer and a J-beta primer mix that a second PCR of roughly 6 to 11 cycles was run. TCRdb reprocessed the 5' RACE reads with MiXCR, giving one entry per CDR3 protein. The sample contains 790,000 or so distinct CDR3 sequences, around 50% of which appear only once. Input material: blood. These receptors originate from a man aged 40-55 years in good health.

Only a few counts were recorded for this clonotype. V and J are TRBV6-2 or TRBV6-3 and TRBJ2-1; TRBD2 aligns across 13 bases. The ends lost 5 bases at V and 1 base at J; junction bases unmatched: 5. This CDR3 is 17 amino acids long. Per germline, CDR1 MNHEY and CDR2 SVGEGT. CDR3 coding DNA: TGTGCCAGCAGTGCGCGGACTAGCGGGAGTTCCTACAATGAGCAGTTCTTC. It specifies CASSARTSGSSYNEQFF.

The chain uses TRBV12-3 or TRBV12-4 and TRBJ2-7; the match to TRBD1 covers 8 bases. The CDR3 consists of 15 residues. The V gene end was trimmed by 5 bases and the J gene end by 3 bases; junction bases not matched to a gene: 9. The CDR3 sequence: CASSPLAGGHYEQYF. The CDR3 DNA reads as TGTGCCAGCAGTCCCCTGGCAGGGGGCCACTACGAGCAGTACTTC.